The clone carrying this T cell receptor beta chain was detected a few times. Its antigen is currently unknown. There are 13 residues in the CDR3. V was pared by 0 bases and J by 7 bases, with 9 bases between. The germline V gene encodes CDR1 MGHDK and CDR2 SYGVNS. Profiling that covered TCR beta VDJ and CDR3 relied on genomic DNA as its template. One entry per CDR3 protein, called by TCRdb with MiXCR from the reads. Altogether hundreds of thousands of distinct CDR3 sequences are present, less than 35% being singletons, with the ten largest covering approximately 0.82%. The data are from a study of CD8+CD57+ T cells in acquired aplastic anemia. Study-level points and caveats: CD8+ Simpson's diversity did not differ significantly between patients and controls. Patients and controls were found to share about 31 CD8+ CDR3 sequences.

Selection for sequencing was limited to patients who had shown CD8+CD57+ cell expansion by flow cytometry. The chain employs TRBV25-1 and TRBJ1-1; D is undetermined. Sequencing input: sorted CD4+, CD8+, or CD8+CD57+ T cells (not recorded which) from PBMCs. This clonotype was obtained from a human donor with aplastic anemia. The CDR3, as DNA: TGTGCCAGCAGTGAATATCGCACAGTTGAAGCTTTCTTT. It codes for CASSEYRTVEAFF.